Each of the 9 T cell receptor beta chains below was sequenced from the same sample in a study of long-term antiretroviral therapy in people with HIV. Investigators performed immunoSEQ version v3.0 at survey level. The assay was immunoSEQ multiplex PCR, and TCRdb's table has in-frame clones only and misses some. This table has over 15,000 clones, approximately 94% appearing once. The sequencing used unsorted PBMCs, collected nearly 6.5 years after starting antiretroviral therapy. These receptors all stem from a woman aged 45-65 years with HIV.

J is TRBJ2-5 and V is TRBV19, with D hard to call. Germline CDR1 is LNHDA and CDR2 is SQIVND (reference sequence). V was clipped by 5 bases and J by 5 bases, with 12 bases between them. This CDR3 has 13 amino acids. CDR3 region: CASSPLRGETQYF. CDR3 in DNA: TGTGCCAGTAGTCCCCTTCGTGGGGAGACCCAGTACTTC.

V and J are TRBV6-5 and TRBJ2-7, with 10 positions matching TRBD1. With V trimmed by 2 bases and J by 4 bases, 5 bases remained unmatched. This CDR3 region has 15 residues. Germline CDR1 reads MNHEY; CDR2 reads SVGAGI. CDR3 residues: CASSYRDRGPYEQYF. The CDR3 DNA follows: TGTGCCAGCAGTTACCGGGACAGGGGACCGTACGAGCAGTACTTC.

The J gene is TRBJ1-5, the V gene TRBV4-3, with D perhaps TRBD1 (6 bases). The V end was cut by 2 bases, the J end by 5 bases, with 13 bases between. The CDR3 contains 15 residues. The germline gives CDR1 LGHNA, CDR2 YSLEER. The CDR3 nucleotides are TGCGCCAGCAGCCAATCTACAGGGTCGTATCAGCCCCAGCATTTT. Encoded protein: CASSQSTGSYQPQHF.

The chain uses TRBV5-1 and TRBJ1-6, with TRBD1 as a possible D gene (5 bases). Germline-derived CDR1 and CDR2 are SGHRS and YFSETQ. V lost 4 bases and J 5 bases, leaving 13 bases between the germline ends. The CDR3 contains 15 residues. The CDR3 sequence: CASSPQGVDNSPLHF. The DNA of the CDR3 is TGCGCCAGCAGCCCCCAGGGCGTAGATAATTCACCCCTCCACTTT.

This chain links TRBV29-1 with TRBJ1-1; D not certain. The CDR3 contains 14 residues. CDR1 and CDR2 from the germline V gene are SQVTM and ANQGSEA. V was cut by 4 bases and J by 5 bases, with 17 bases left in between. CDR3 sequence reads: CSVGPSYEATEAFF. CDR3 nucleotides: TGCAGCGTTGGGCCCTCCTACGAGGCGACTGAAGCTTTCTTT.

The V and J genes are TRBV19 and TRBJ1-2; TRBD1 aligns across 9 bases. V lost 6 bases and J lost 2; bases outside the gene matches: 10. Germline V CDR1 and CDR2: LNHDA, SQIVND (reference sequence). The CDR3 spans 16 residues. The CDR3 protein is CASRRQGDSQNYGYTF. CDR3 DNA sequence: TGTGCCAGTAGAAGACAGGGGGACTCACAAAACTATGGCTACACCTTC.

The CDR3, as DNA: TGCGCCAGCAGCTTACACGGCCGAGATACGCAGTATTTT. This encodes CASSLHGRDTQYF. This chain connects TRBV5-1 to TRBJ2-3; D not certain. V shed 2 bases and J shed 5 bases, with 9 bases lying between them. The germline CDR1 and CDR2 sequences are SGHRS and YFSETQ. The CDR3 length is 13 residues.

The chain combines TRBV5-1 with TRBJ2-1, with D unclear. The CDR3 is 14 amino acids. V lost 0 bases to trimming and J lost 3 bases, with 7 bases between them. In germline, CDR1 is SGHRS, CDR2 YFSETQ. CDR3 sequence: CASSLVLHYNEQFF. In DNA, the CDR3 is TGCGCCAGCAGCTTGGTGTTGCACTACAATGAGCAGTTCTTC.

The rearrangement uses TRBV14 and TRBJ2-7; 11 bases align to TRBD1. The CDR3 extends over 17 amino acids. The V and J ends lost 2 bases and 4 bases, in that order; junction bases with no gene match: 10. Germline assignment: CDR1 SGHDN and CDR2 FVKESK. Written as DNA, the CDR3 is TGTGCCAGCAGCCAAATGGTTTGGACAGGGGGCGAATACGAGCAGTACTTC. It specifies CASSQMVWTGGEYEQYF.